The rows below give T cell receptor beta chains drawn from one sample of a study of technical replicates of blood from several donors. Clones were read by immunoSEQ multiplex PCR, and TCRdb kept only the in-frame ones, dropping some. Among over 75,000 clones listed, approximately 96% were seen once. Sequenced: T cells isolated from PBMCs. The origin of the receptors is a human donor in good health. Both conserved end residues are part of each CDR3. D genes are given only for firm matches.

v_gene: TRBV15
j_gene: TRBJ2-1
d_gene: TRBD2
CDR3aa: CATRGAGGHNEQFF
CDR3nt: TGTGCCACCAGGGGCGCGGGAGGCCACAATGAGCAGTTCTTC

v_gene: TRBV4-2
j_gene: TRBJ2-1
d_gene: NA
CDR3aa: CASSLTGSQYNEQFF
CDR3nt: TGTGCCAGCAGCCTCACAGGGTCCCAATACAATGAGCAGTTCTTC

v_gene: TRBV19
j_gene: TRBJ1-1
d_gene: TRBD1
CDR3aa: CASISQGAAEAFF
CDR3nt: TGTGCCAGTATAAGCCAGGGGGCCGCTGAAGCTTTCTTT

v_gene: TRBV30
j_gene: TRBJ1-5
d_gene: NA
CDR3aa: CAWSAHSQPQHF
CDR3nt: TGTGCCTGGAGTGCCCATAGTCAGCCCCAGCATTTT

v_gene: TRBV9
j_gene: TRBJ1-4
d_gene: TRBD1
CDR3aa: CASSPRDSTNEKLFF
CDR3nt: TGTGCCAGCAGCCCCCGGGACAGCACTAATGAAAAACTGTTTTTT

v_gene: TRBV6-5
j_gene: TRBJ2-3
d_gene: NA
CDR3aa: CASGNGPPGDTQYF
CDR3nt: TGTGCCAGCGGTAATGGCCCTCCCGGGGATACGCAGTATTTT

v_gene: TRBV7-9
j_gene: TRBJ1-1
d_gene: NA
CDR3aa: CASSSGMNTEAFF
CDR3nt: TGTGCCAGCAGCTCAGGGATGAACACTGAAGCTTTCTTT

v_gene: TRBV13
j_gene: TRBJ2-1
d_gene: NA
CDR3aa: CASSRTEGISYNEQFF
CDR3nt: TGTGCCAGCAGCCGGACCGAGGGTATCTCCTACAATGAGCAGTTCTTC

v_gene: TRBV7-2
j_gene: TRBJ1-1
d_gene: NA
CDR3aa: CASSLASSSTEAFF
CDR3nt: TGTGCCAGCAGCTTAGCGTCTTCTAGCACTGAAGCTTTCTTT

v_gene: TRBV19
j_gene: TRBJ1-3
d_gene: NA
CDR3aa: CASSISGSVSGNTIYF
CDR3nt: TGTGCCAGTAGTATATCGGGATCCGTCTCTGGAAACACCATATATTTT

v_gene: TRBV4-1
j_gene: TRBJ1-2
d_gene: NA
CDR3aa: CASSQDLGVWGYTF
CDR3nt: TGCGCCAGCAGCCAAGATCTCGGGGTATGGGGCTACACCTTC

v_gene: TRBV19
j_gene: TRBJ2-7
d_gene: NA
CDR3aa: CASSIDGEDEQYF
CDR3nt: TGTGCCAGTAGTATAGATGGGGAGGACGAGCAGTACTTC

v_gene: TRBV27
j_gene: TRBJ1-1
d_gene: NA
CDR3aa: CASMGLMNTEAFF
CDR3nt: TGTGCCAGCATGGGGCTCATGAACACTGAAGCTTTCTTT

v_gene: TRBV15
j_gene: TRBJ2-4
d_gene: NA
CDR3aa: CATSVIGRAKNIQYF
CDR3nt: TGTGCCACCAGCGTTATCGGGAGAGCCAAAAACATTCAGTACTTC

v_gene: TRBV6-5
j_gene: TRBJ2-7
d_gene: NA
CDR3aa: CASSRTTGEQYF
CDR3nt: TGTGCCAGCAGCCGAACTACTGGAGAGCAGTACTTC

v_gene: TRBV5-4
j_gene: TRBJ1-1
d_gene: TRBD1
CDR3aa: CASSGPRQGYEAFF
CDR3nt: TGTGCCAGCAGCGGACCCAGACAGGGATATGAAGCTTTCTTT

v_gene: TRBV2
j_gene: TRBJ2-3
d_gene: NA
CDR3aa: CASSPGLGTDTQYF
CDR3nt: TGTGCCAGCAGCCCGGGACTCGGCACAGATACGCAGTATTTT

v_gene: TRBV7-8
j_gene: TRBJ1-2
d_gene: TRBD1
CDR3aa: CASSWNGQGNGGYTF
CDR3nt: TGTGCCAGCAGCTGGAACGGACAGGGGAATGGTGGCTACACCTTC

v_gene: TRBV10-3
j_gene: TRBJ1-2
d_gene: NA
CDR3aa: CAISDSSDYGYTF
CDR3nt: TGTGCCATCTCCGACAGCTCAGACTATGGCTACACCTTC

v_gene: TRBV5-6
j_gene: TRBJ1-2
d_gene: NA
CDR3aa: CASSYHREPNYGYTF
CDR3nt: TGTGCCAGCAGCTACCATAGGGAGCCCAACTATGGCTACACCTTC

v_gene: TRBV30
j_gene: TRBJ1-5
d_gene: TRBD1
CDR3aa: CAWRGTGSGQPQHF
CDR3nt: TGTGCCTGGAGGGGGACAGGGTCAGGTCAGCCCCAGCATTTT

v_gene: TRBV29-1
j_gene: TRBJ1-3
d_gene: NA
CDR3aa: CSVGRGTGNTIYF
CDR3nt: TGCAGCGTGGGCAGAGGGACTGGAAACACCATATATTTT

v_gene: TRBV4-3
j_gene: TRBJ2-5
d_gene: TRBD2
CDR3aa: CASSQDLGASGTQETQYF
CDR3nt: TGCGCCAGCAGCCAAGATTTAGGGGCTAGCGGGACTCAAGAGACCCAGTACTTC

v_gene: TRBV28
j_gene: TRBJ2-7
d_gene: TRBD2
CDR3aa: CASSLLGTSGTYEQYF
CDR3nt: TGTGCCAGCAGTTTACTAGGGACTAGCGGGACCTACGAGCAGTACTTC

v_gene: TRBV7-2
j_gene: TRBJ2-1
d_gene: NA
CDR3aa: CASSYLLANEQFF
CDR3nt: TGTGCCAGCAGCTACCTTTTGGCAAATGAGCAGTTCTTC

v_gene: TRBV4-1
j_gene: TRBJ2-3
d_gene: NA
CDR3aa: CASSQITRDTQYF
CDR3nt: TGCGCCAGCAGCCAAATCACTAGAGATACGCAGTATTTT

v_gene: TRBV11-3
j_gene: TRBJ2-1
d_gene: TRBD2
CDR3aa: CASSFERERYNEQFF
CDR3nt: TGTGCCAGCAGCTTTGAGCGGGAGAGGTACAATGAGCAGTTCTTC